What follows is one T cell receptor beta chain and its context. This sample stems from a study of control samples from healthy donors and cancer patients. Only in-frame clones appear in the TCRdb table, and some are missing; sequencing was by immunoSEQ multiplex PCR. The sample holds more than 95,000 clones, around 87% seen once. Specimen: blood. This TCR derives from a man in his forties or fifties in good health.

CDR3 amino acids: CASSGMVGGLFNEQFF. The CDR3 nucleotides read TGTGCCAGCAGTGGCATGGTGGGGGGCCTCTTCAATGAGCAGTTCTTC. This chain joins TRBV3-1 (or the pseudogene TRBV3-2) and TRBJ2-1, with D perhaps TRBD1 or TRBD2 (6 bases each). Germline V gene lookup returns CDR1 LGHDT and CDR2 YNNKEL (reference sequence). The CDR3 is 16 residues long. V lost 6 bases to trimming and J lost 6 bases, with 21 bases between them.